The present TCR beta chain was sequenced within a study of shared clonotypes between healthy human individuals. An even split of each subset's genomic DNA across several immunoSEQ plates was performed. Clones were read by immunoSEQ multiplex PCR, and TCRdb kept only the in-frame ones, dropping some. Of about 2 million clones listed, roughly 95% are singletons. The naive CD8 population came from CD45RO-negative cells selected for CCR7, without terminally differentiated effector memory CD45RA+ cells. This CDR3 region has 15 residues. Germline CDR1 is LGHNA and CDR2 is YSLEER. Trimming cost V 0 bases and J 4 bases, with 13 bases left between them. The count of this clone is one. The same CDR3 arises from other DNA sequences in this sample as well.

The chain is built from TRBV4-3 and TRBJ2-7, with no clear D. This TCR came from a man younger than 35 in good health. Sequencing was carried out using naive CD8+ T cells sorted from blood. CDR3 DNA sequence: TGCGCCAGCAGCCAAGATCGGTCTTTCAGTTACGAGCAGTACTTC. Amino acids: CASSQDRSFSYEQYF.